A single sample is the source of the 23 T cell receptor beta chains below, sequenced in a study of T cells in Graves' hyperthyroidism and ophthalmopathy. From RNA transcripts, TCR beta CDR3 regions were amplified. Using the HTBI primer set, a first-round RT-PCR was run on the TCR CDR3. TCRdb ran MiXCR on the multiplex PCR reads and lists one entry per CDR3 protein. The sample shows about 610,000 distinct CDR3 sequences, around 46% of them seen only once. Sample: peripheral blood or thyroid tissue (not recorded which). The receptors shown here come from a woman aged 18-35 years with Graves' hyperthyroidism.

In this sample, this clonotype turned up many times. The gene calls are TRBV5-1 and TRBJ1-4, with a possible D match to TRBD1 (5 bases). This CDR3 is built from 14 residues. The germline V gene has CDR1 SGHRS and CDR2 YFSETQ. The V gene lost 4 bases and the J gene lost 8 bases, with 15 bases spanning the gap. CDR3 loop: CASSAGPGDEKLFF. The DNA of the CDR3 is TGCGCCAGCAGCGCCGGCCCGGGGGACGAAAAACTGTTTTTT.

This clonotype showed up many times. This chain connects TRBV19 to TRBJ1-1; 12 bases fit TRBD1. With V trimmed by 5 bases and J by 0 bases, 10 bases remained unmatched. The CDR3 has 18 amino acids. Germline V CDR1 and CDR2: LNHDA, SQIVND (reference sequence). CDR3 residues: CASSPPGQGAKMNTEAFF. The CDR3 DNA follows: TGTGCCAGTAGTCCTCCGGGACAGGGGGCTAAAATGAACACTGAAGCTTTCTTT.

This clonotype was seen repeatedly, ten times or more. V is TRBV19 and J is TRBJ1-1; 8 bases align to TRBD1. Germline V lookup: CDR1 LNHDA, CDR2 SQIVND (reference sequence). The CDR3 extends over 13 amino acids. J gave up 3 bases and V 7 bases, and 4 bases lay outside the gene matches. The CDR3 DNA is TGTGCCAGTACGGACAGGGCCTACACTGAAGCTTTCTTT. This sequence encodes CASTDRAYTEAFF.

This clonotype came up many times. The chain has TRBV19 and TRBJ1-5; no clear D. The CDR3 is 13 residues long. Germline assignment: CDR1 LNHDA and CDR2 SQIVND (reference sequence). Trimming pared 8 bases from V and 1 base from J, leaving 9 bases between. CDR3 in DNA: TGTGCCAGTCGTAGGCGGAGCAATCAGCCCCAGCATTTT. Translation: CASRRRSNQPQHF. Using reference TRBV19 and TRBJ1-5 for the parts outside the CDR3, the full variable domain is DGGITQSPKYLFRKEGQNVTLSCEQNLNHDAMYWYRQDPGQGLRLIYYSQIVNDFQKGDIAEGYSVSREKKESFPLTVTSAQKNPTAFYLCASRRRSNQPQHFGDGTRLSIL.

Ten or more counts support this clonotype. The chain recombines TRBV20-1 with TRBJ1-5; TRBD1 matches 7 bases. Losses at the gene ends were 3 bases for V and 5 bases for J; bases not matched to a gene: 7. Germline CDR1 DFQATT, CDR2 SNEGSKA (reference sequence). The CDR3 consists of 14 residues. The chain's CDR3 is CSASTGEIDQPQHF. In nucleotides, the CDR3 is TGCAGTGCTAGTACAGGGGAGATTGATCAGCCCCAGCATTTT.

The sample holds a few counts of this clonotype. This rearrangement joins TRBV7-2 to TRBJ2-7, with D tentatively TRBD2 (6 bases). Germline CDR1 and CDR2: SGHTA and FQGNSA. The V and J ends lost 4 bases and 0 bases respectively, with 16 bases between them. The CDR3 covers 16 residues. Written as DNA, the CDR3 is TGTGCCAGCAGCTCCTCCCCAGCGGGCGTCTCCTACGAGCAGTACTTC. Its translation is CASSSSPAGVSYEQYF. Together with reference TRBV7-2 and TRBJ2-7, the CDR3 gives the full variable domain: GAGVSQSPSNKVTEKGKDVELRCDPISGHTALYWYRQSLGQGLEFLIYFQGNSAPDKSGLPSDRFSAERTGGSVSTLTIQRTQQEDSAVYLCASSSSPAGVSYEQYFGPGTRLTVT.

This clonotype occurred a few times. The V call is TRBV6-5, the J call TRBJ2-3; a possible D gene is TRBD2 (5 bases). Trimming removed 2 bases from V and 5 bases from J, with 11 bases in between. This CDR3 has 14 amino acids. Germline loops: CDR1 MNHEY, CDR2 SVGAGI. In DNA form, the CDR3 reads TGTGCCAGCAGTTACAGTGGCAGCGGAGATACGCAGTATTTT. As protein: CASSYSGSGDTQYF.

The CDR3: CASRQSTDTQYF. In DNA form, the CDR3 reads TGCGCCAGCAGACAGAGCACAGATACGCAGTATTTT. The rearrangement uses TRBV10-2 and TRBJ2-3; D call uncertain. The CDR3 length is 12 residues. Trimming removed 6 bases from V and 0 bases from J, with 4 bases in between. Germline CDR1 and CDR2: WSHSY and SAAADI.

This clonotype was observed at least ten times. The chain links TRBV11-2 to TRBJ2-7; D remains ambiguous. The CDR3 is 17 residues long. Germline V gene data show CDR1 as SGHAT and CDR2 as FQNNGV. Between the trimmed V and J ends, which lost 5 bases and 0 bases, there was a span of 20 bases. The CDR3 here is CASSTLRWRHPSYEQYF. CDR3 DNA sequence: TGTGCCAGCAGCACCCTCCGTTGGCGCCATCCCTCCTACGAGCAGTACTTC.

The CDR3 reads CASAPGLAGGYGYTF. The CDR3 nucleotides are TGTGCCAGCGCACCGGGACTAGCGGGGGGATATGGCTACACCTTC. The rearrangement uses TRBV7-2 and TRBJ1-2, with TRBD1 as a possible D gene (5 bases). Trimming shortened V by 8 bases and J by 5 bases, and 21 bases separated the two germline ends. This CDR3 has 15 residues. CDR1 SGHTA and CDR2 FQGNSA come from the germline V gene.

To note about this clonotype: Being one base from a much bigger clone, this may be a read error. The rearrangement links TRBV12-5 to TRBJ2-5; tentative D call: TRBD1 (6 bases). CDR1 is LGHNT and CDR2 is FRNRAP in the germline V gene. CDR3 length: 14 amino acids. The DNA of the CDR3 is TGTGCTGGTGGTTTGGTGGCAGGGGTAGAGACCCAGTACTTC. Its protein product is CAGGLVAGVETQYF.

This clonotype was detected many times. The rearrangement uses TRBV7-9 and TRBJ1-2, with D perhaps matching TRBD1 (5 bases). Deletions cut 5 bases from V and 6 bases from J, with 25 bases between. Germline V gene sequence: CDR1 SEHNR, CDR2 FQNEAQ (reference sequence). There are 17 residues in the CDR3. CDR3 nucleotides: TGTGCCAGCAGCCAAGATTCCATAGGGGCATGGGAAGATGGCTACACCTTC. Translating gives CASSQDSIGAWEDGYTF.

V and J are TRBV7-4 and TRBJ2-2; D ambiguous. This CDR3 is built from 15 residues. V lost 5 bases and J lost 4, with 14 bases in between. In germline, CDR1 is SGHVT, CDR2 SQSDAQ. The CDR3 loop reads CASSVGWLGTGELFF. In DNA, the CDR3 is TGTGCCAGCAGCGTAGGCTGGTTGGGCACCGGGGAGCTGTTTTTT.

This clonotype showed up many times. The rearrangement links TRBV13 to TRBJ2-7; D remains ambiguous. Germline values: CDR1 PRHDT, CDR2 FYEKMQ (reference sequence). CDR3 size: 12 residues. The V gene lost 2 bases and the J gene lost 3 bases, with 5 bases spanning the gap. In nucleotides, the CDR3 is TGTGCCAGCAGCTTACGCTACTACGAGCAGTACTTC. Translating it yields CASSLRYYEQYF.

About this clonotype: Here the CDR3 omits its conserved ending phenylalanine or tryptophan, so a read error is the likely source. The chain uses TRBV7-6 and TRBJ2-3; TRBD2 matches at 13 bases. CDR3 length: 17 residues. Germline CDR1 is SGHVS and CDR2 is FNYEAQ. V lost 5 bases and J lost 6; bases outside the gene matches: 11. The DNA for the CDR3 is TGTGCCAGCAGCGCGAGGGGACTAGCGGGATTCGGGGATACGCAGTATCTT. This sequence encodes CASSARGLAGFGDTQYL.

The table lists this clonotype with many counts. The chain combines TRBV5-6 with TRBJ2-7; D could derive from TRBD1 or TRBD2 (5 bases each). Per germline, CDR1 SGHDT and CDR2 YYEEEE. This CDR3 comprises 14 residues. Deletions cut 2 bases from V and 3 bases from J, with 12 bases between. Written as DNA, the CDR3 is TGTGCCAGCAGCTTATGGGACGGAAACTACGAGCAGTACTTC. Translated, it gives CASSLWDGNYEQYF.

V usage is TRBV7-4 and J usage is TRBJ2-7; D gene uncertain. Near its end, the DNA agrees better with TRBJ2-5, so the J call may be wrong. CDR3 size: 12 residues. Germline loops: CDR1 SGHVT, CDR2 SQSDAQ. CDR3 region: CASSGRRGTQYF. In nucleotides, the CDR3 is TGTGCCAGCAGCGGGCGGAGAGGGACCCAGTACTTC.

This clonotype was seen only a few times. The V gene is TRBV12-5, the J gene TRBJ1-1; D unresolved. Deletions cut 1 base from V and 0 bases from J, with 12 bases between. This CDR3 region has 16 residues. Germline values: CDR1 LGHNT, CDR2 FRNRAP. CDR3 nucleotides: TGTGCTAGTGGTTTGGGGACCCCAGTTATGAACACTGAAGCTTTCTTT. Residues: CASGLGTPVMNTEAFF.

This rearrangement joins TRBV7-2 to TRBJ2-5; the D is unclear. The CDR3 runs 16 residues. V lost 2 bases to trimming and J lost 5 bases, with 18 bases between them. CDR1 SGHTA and CDR2 FQGNSA come from the germline V gene. The DNA of the CDR3 is TGTGCCAGCAGCTTAACCCGCCCCCCTACGCGGGAGACCCAGTACTTC. It is translated as CASSLTRPPTRETQYF.

This clonotype was seen at least ten times. This chain links TRBV9 with TRBJ1-1; D is ambiguous. The CDR3 runs 14 residues. The germline CDR1 and CDR2 sequences are SGDLS and YYNGEE. V lost 4 bases and J 0 bases, leaving 10 bases between the germline ends. The CDR3 DNA follows: TGTGCCAGCAGCCCCTTGGAGATGAACACTGAAGCTTTCTTT. Its translation: CASSPLEMNTEAFF.

Of note for this clonotype: A read error may be the cause here, since a much bigger clone is one base away. The rearrangement uses TRBV5-4 and TRBJ2-7; 10 nucleotides line up with TRBD2. From germline, CDR1 is SGHNT and CDR2 YYREEE (reference sequence). The CDR3 totals 14 residues. The CDR3 DNA reads TGTGTCAGCAGCCCGGGACTAGCGCCCTACGAGCAGTACTTC. Translation: CVSSPGLAPYEQYF.

With regard to this clonotype: A much larger clone sits a single nucleotide away, making a read error possible. The chain employs TRBV11-3 and TRBJ1-1; no reliable D call. The CDR3 has 15 amino acids. Germline V gives CDR1 SGHNT, CDR2 YENEEA. The CDR3 DNA reads TGTGCCAGCGGCTTAGTGGTAGAACTGAACACTGAAGCTTTCTTT. This gives the protein CASGLVVELNTEAFF.

With respect to this clonotype: The junction differs from germline at one of its ends, possibly a read error. CDR3 nucleotides: TGTGCCAGCAGCTTTAAGGGTTACACTGAAGCTTCCTTT. Protein product: CASSFKGYTEASF. The chain is built from TRBV5-8 and TRBJ1-1; the D is unclear. In germline, CDR1 is SGHTS, CDR2 YDEGEE. This CDR3 has 13 amino acids.